This entry concerns a single T cell receptor beta chain. Its target is unknown. J gave up 1 base and V 4 bases, and 13 bases lay outside the gene matches. Germline CDR1 and CDR2: GTSNPN and SVGIG (reference sequence). The CDR3 covers 17 residues. The deep-level immunoSEQ assay was used. Data came from immunoSEQ multiplex PCR; TCRdb stores just in-frame clones and leaves some out. Of a few million clones listed, roughly 92% are singletons. This record comes from a study of shared clonotypes between healthy human individuals. General study findings and limits: Despite large depth, rarefaction showed incomplete sorted-subset sequencing.

This rearrangement joins TRBV30 to TRBJ2-5; 9 bases agree with TRBD2. This clonotype originated in a man younger than 35 in good health. The sequencing sample was made of naive CD4+ T cells sorted from blood. As for subset: CD45RA+ positively selected. The CDR3 DNA is TGTGCCTGGACCTCAGCCAGGACTAGCGCACTCCAAGAGACCCAGTACTTC. Its translation: CAWTSARTSALQETQYF.